This TCR beta chain was identified in a study of shared clonotypes between healthy human individuals. Trimming shortened V by 7 bases and J by 1 base, and 20 bases separated the two germline ends. This CDR3 has 16 amino acids. Per germline, CDR1 SEHNR and CDR2 FQNEAQ (reference sequence). Each donor was a Caucasian adult residing in Nashville, Tennessee. This table comes from immunoSEQ multiplex PCR, and its TCRdb copy is limited to in-frame clones, with some not included. The repertoire holds some 1.1 million clones, 70% to 85% seen once, with 0.89% in the top ten. The rearrangement links TRBV7-9 to TRBJ2-7; perhaps TRBD2 as D (5 bases). This receptor was identified in a man aged 18 to 29 in good health. Some clones in this sample may be carry-over from other donors' samples. Sequencing used memory CD4+ T cells from PBMCs. Subset defined: CD45RA-negative fraction. The CDR3 DNA is TGTGCCAGCACCCCACCGACGGGGAGACTTTCCTACGAGCAGTACTTC. Its translation is CASTPPTGRLSYEQYF.